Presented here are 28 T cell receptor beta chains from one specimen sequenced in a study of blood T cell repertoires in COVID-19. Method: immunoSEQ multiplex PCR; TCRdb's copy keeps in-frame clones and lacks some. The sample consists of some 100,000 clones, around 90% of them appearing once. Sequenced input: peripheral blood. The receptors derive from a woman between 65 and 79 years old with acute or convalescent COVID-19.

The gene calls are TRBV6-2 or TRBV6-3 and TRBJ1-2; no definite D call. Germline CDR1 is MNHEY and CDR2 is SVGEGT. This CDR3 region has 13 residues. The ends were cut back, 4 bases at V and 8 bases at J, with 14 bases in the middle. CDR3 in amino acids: CASSFAYLPGYTF. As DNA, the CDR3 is TGTGCCAGCAGTTTTGCGTACCTTCCGGGCTACACCTTC.

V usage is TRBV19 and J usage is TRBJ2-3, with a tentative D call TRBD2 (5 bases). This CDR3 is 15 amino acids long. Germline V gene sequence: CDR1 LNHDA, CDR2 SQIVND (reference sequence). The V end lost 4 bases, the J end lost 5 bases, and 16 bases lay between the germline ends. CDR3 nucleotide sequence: TGTGCCAGTAGTACAATGGGGAGAATAGAAGATACGCAGTATTTT. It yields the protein CASSTMGRIEDTQYF.

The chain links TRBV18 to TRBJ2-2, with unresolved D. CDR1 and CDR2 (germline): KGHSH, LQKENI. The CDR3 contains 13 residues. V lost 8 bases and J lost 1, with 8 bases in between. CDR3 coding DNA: TGTGCCAGCCGGTCCCTGAACACCGGGGAGCTGTTTTTT. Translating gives CASRSLNTGELFF.

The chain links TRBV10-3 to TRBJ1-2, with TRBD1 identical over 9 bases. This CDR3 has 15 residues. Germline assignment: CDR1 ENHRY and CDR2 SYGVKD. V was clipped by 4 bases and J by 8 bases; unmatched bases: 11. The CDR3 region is CAISVSQQGASGYTF. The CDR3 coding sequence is TGTGCCATCAGTGTAAGCCAACAGGGGGCATCCGGCTACACCTTC.

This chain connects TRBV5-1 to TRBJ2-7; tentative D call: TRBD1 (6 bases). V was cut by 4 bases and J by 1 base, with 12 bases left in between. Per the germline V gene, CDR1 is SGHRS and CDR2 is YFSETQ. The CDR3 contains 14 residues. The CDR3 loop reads CASSHEGQSYEQYF. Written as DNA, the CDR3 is TGCGCCAGCAGCCACGAAGGACAGTCCTACGAGCAGTACTTC.

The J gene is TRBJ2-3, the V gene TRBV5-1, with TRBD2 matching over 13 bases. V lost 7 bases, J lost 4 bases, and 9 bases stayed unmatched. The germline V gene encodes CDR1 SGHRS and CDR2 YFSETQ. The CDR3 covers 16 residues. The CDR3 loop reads CASAGLAGVVSDTQYF. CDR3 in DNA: TGCGCCAGCGCCGGACTAGCGGGAGTTGTATCAGATACGCAGTATTTT.

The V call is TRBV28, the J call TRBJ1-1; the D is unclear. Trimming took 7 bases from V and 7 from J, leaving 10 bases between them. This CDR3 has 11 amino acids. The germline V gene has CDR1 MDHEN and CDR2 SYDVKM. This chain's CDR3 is CASKRSGEAFF. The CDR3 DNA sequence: TGTGCCAGCAAACGTAGCGGTGAAGCTTTCTTT.

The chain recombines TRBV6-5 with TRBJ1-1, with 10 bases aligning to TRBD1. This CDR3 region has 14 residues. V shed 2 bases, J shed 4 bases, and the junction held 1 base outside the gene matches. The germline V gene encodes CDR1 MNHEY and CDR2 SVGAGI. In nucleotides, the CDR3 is TGTGCCAGCAGTTACGGACAGGGGGGCACTGAAGCTTTCTTT. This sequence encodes CASSYGQGGTEAFF.

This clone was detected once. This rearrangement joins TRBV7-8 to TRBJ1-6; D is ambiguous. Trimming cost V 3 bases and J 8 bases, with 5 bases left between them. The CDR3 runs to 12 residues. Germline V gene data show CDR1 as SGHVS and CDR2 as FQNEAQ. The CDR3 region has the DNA TGTGCCAGCAGCTTTCCCTATTCACCCCTCCACTTT. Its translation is CASSFPYSPLHF.

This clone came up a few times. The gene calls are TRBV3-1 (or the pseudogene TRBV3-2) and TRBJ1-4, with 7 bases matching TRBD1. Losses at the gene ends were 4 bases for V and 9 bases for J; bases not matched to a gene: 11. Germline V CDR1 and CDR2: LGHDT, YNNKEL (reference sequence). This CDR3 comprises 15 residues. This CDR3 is CASSRGTGEGKKLFF. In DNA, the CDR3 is TGTGCCAGCAGCCGAGGTACAGGGGAAGGTAAAAAACTGTTTTTT.

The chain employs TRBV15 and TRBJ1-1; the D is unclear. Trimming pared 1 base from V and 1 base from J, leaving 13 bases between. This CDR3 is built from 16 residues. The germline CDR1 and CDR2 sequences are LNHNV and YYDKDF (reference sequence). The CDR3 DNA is TGTGCCACCAGCAGAGGTTGGGGAGGCGCGAACACTGAAGCTTTCTTT. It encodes CATSRGWGGANTEAFF.

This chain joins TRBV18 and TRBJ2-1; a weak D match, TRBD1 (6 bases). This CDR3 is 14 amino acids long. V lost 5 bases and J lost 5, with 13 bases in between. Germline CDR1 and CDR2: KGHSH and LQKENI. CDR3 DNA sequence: TGTGCCAGCTCATCGGACAGCCCACACAATGAGCAGTTCTTC. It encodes CASSSDSPHNEQFF. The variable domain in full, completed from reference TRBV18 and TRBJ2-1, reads NAGVMQNPRHLVRRRGQEARLRCSPMKGHSHVYWYRQLPEEGLKFMVYLQKENIIDESGMPKERFSAEFPKEGPSILRIQQVVRGDSAAYFCASSSDSPHNEQFFGPGTRLTVL.

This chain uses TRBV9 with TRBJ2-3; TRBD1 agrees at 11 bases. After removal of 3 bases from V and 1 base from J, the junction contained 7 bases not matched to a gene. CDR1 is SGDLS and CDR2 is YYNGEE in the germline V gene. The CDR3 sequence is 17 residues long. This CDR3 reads CASSARGQGAGTDTQYF. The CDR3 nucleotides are TGTGCCAGCAGCGCCAGAGGACAGGGGGCAGGCACAGATACGCAGTATTTT.

The CDR3 here is CASKTTRENSNQPQHF. CDR3 nucleotides: TGTGCCAGCAAAACGACCAGGGAAAATAGCAATCAGCCCCAGCATTTT. J is TRBJ1-5 and V is TRBV27; tentative D call: TRBD1 (5 bases). V was cut by 7 bases and J by 0 bases, with 16 bases left in between. Germline V gene sequence: CDR1 MNHEY, CDR2 SMNVEV (reference sequence). This CDR3 has 16 residues.

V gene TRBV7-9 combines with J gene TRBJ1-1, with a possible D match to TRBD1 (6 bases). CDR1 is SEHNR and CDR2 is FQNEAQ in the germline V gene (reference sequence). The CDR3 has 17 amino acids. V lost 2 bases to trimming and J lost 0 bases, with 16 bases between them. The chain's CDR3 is CASSLPRGPGMNTEAFF. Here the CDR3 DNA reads TGTGCCAGCAGCTTACCGCGGGGGCCGGGGATGAACACTGAAGCTTTCTTT.

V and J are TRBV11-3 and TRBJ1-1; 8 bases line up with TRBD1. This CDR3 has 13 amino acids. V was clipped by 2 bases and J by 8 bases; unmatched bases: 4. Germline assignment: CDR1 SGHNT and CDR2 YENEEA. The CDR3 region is CASSLIRGHEAFF. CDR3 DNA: TGTGCCAGCAGCTTAATCAGGGGGCACGAAGCTTTCTTT.

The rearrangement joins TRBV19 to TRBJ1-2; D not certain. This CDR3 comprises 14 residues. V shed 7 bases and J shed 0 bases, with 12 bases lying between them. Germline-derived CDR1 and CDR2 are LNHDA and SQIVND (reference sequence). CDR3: CASKDSPANYGYTF. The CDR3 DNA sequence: TGTGCCAGTAAGGACTCCCCAGCTAACTATGGCTACACCTTC.

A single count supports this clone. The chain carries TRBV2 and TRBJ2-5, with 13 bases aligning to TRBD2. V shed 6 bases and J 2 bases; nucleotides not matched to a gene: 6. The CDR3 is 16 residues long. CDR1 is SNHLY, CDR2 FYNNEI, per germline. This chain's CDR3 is CASRELAGGPQETQYF. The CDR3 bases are TGTGCCAGCAGGGAACTAGCGGGAGGGCCGCAAGAGACCCAGTACTTC.

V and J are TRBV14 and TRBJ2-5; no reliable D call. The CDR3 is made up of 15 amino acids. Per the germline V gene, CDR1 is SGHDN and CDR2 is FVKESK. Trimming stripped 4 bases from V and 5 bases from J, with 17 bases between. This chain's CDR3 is CASSLGTIPRETQYF. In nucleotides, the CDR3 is TGTGCCAGCAGCCTAGGTACTATCCCTCGTGAGACCCAGTACTTC.

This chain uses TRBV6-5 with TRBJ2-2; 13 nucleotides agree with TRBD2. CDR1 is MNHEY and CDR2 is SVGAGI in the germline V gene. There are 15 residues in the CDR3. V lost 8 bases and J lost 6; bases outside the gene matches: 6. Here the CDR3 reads CASFKTSGRSGELFF. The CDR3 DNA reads TGTGCCAGCTTCAAGACTAGCGGGAGGTCCGGGGAGCTGTTTTTT.

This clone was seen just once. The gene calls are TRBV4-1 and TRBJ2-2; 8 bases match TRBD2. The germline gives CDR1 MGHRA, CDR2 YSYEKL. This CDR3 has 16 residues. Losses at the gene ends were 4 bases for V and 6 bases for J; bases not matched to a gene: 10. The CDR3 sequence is CASSRTSQGSAGELFF. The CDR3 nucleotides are TGCGCCAGCAGCCGGACTAGCCAGGGTTCGGCCGGGGAGCTGTTTTTT.

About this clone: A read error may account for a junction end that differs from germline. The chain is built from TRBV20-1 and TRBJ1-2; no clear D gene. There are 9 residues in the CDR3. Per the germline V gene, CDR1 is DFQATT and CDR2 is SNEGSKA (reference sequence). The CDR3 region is CGLVGGYTF. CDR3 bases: TGTGGACTAGTCGGGGGCTACACCTTC.

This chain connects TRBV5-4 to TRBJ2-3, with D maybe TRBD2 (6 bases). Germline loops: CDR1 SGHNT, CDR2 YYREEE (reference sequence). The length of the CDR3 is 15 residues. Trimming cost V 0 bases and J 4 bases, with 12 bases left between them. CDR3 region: CASSLAGVNADTQYF. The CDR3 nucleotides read TGTGCCAGCAGCTTGGCGGGGGTCAACGCAGATACGCAGTATTTT.

The DNA of the CDR3 is TGTGCCAGCAGCGATAAAAATAGGGACAGGGGCGATGGCTACACCTTC. This codes for CASSDKNRDRGDGYTF. The gene calls are TRBV5-5 and TRBJ1-2; TRBD1 matches 10 bases. CDR1 SGHKS and CDR2 YYEKEE come from the germline V gene (reference sequence). V shed 4 bases and J 6 bases; nucleotides not matched to a gene: 12. The CDR3 has 16 residues.

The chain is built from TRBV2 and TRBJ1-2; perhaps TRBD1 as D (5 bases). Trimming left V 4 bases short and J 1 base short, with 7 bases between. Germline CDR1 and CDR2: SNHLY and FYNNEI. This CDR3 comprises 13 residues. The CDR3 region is CASSGQINYGYTF. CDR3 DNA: TGTGCCAGCAGTGGACAGATTAACTATGGCTACACCTTC. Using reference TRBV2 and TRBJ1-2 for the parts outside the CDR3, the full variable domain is EPEVTQTPSHQVTQMGQEVILRCVPISNHLYFYWYRQILGQKVEFLVSFYNNEISEKSEIFDDQFSVERPDGSNFTLKIRSTKLEDSAMYFCASSGQINYGYTFGSGTRLTVV.

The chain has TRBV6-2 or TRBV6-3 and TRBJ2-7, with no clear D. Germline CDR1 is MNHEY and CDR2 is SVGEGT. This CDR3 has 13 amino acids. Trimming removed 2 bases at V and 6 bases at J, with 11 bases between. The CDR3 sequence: CASSYELVSEQYV. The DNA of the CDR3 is TGTGCCAGCAGTTACGAGCTGGTTTCCGAGCAGTACGTC.

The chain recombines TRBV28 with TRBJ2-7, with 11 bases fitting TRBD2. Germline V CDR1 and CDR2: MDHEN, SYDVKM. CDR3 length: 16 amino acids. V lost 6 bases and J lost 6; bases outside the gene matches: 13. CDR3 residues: CASSRALAGALAEQYF. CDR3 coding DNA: TGTGCCAGCAGCCGGGCACTAGCGGGAGCGCTCGCCGAGCAGTACTTC.

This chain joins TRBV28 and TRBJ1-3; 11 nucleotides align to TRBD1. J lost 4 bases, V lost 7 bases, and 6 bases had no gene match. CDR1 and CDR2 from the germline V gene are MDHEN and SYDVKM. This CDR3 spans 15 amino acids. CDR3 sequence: CASNPGQGAGNTIYF. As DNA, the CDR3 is TGTGCCAGCAACCCTGGACAGGGGGCCGGAAACACCATATATTTT. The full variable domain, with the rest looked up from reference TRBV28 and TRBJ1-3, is DVKVTQSSRYLVKRTGEKVFLECVQDMDHENMFWYRQDPGLGLRLIYFSYDVKMKEKGDIPEGYSVSREKKERFSLILESASTNQTSMYLCASNPGQGAGNTIYFGEGSWLTVV.